What follows are 17 T cell receptor beta chains derived from one specimen sequenced in a study of CD8 T cells in Susac syndrome. The RNA, about 0.45 to 1 ug, was put through reverse transcription using random hexamers. TCRdb re-analysed the immunoSEQ multiplex PCR reads in MiXCR, keeping a single row per CDR3 protein. The sample holds about 80,000 distinct CDR3 sequences; 90% to 95% are singletons and the top ten take under 0.65%. Sequenced sample: CD8+ T cells from PBMCs. These receptors were collected from a human donor with multiple sclerosis.

The CDR3, as DNA: TGTGCCTGGAGGGTACGGGGACAGGGGTACTACGAGCAGTACTTC. It is translated as CAWRVRGQGYYEQYF. The V call is TRBV30, the J call TRBJ2-7, with 10 bases aligning to TRBD1. V shed 3 bases, J shed 3 bases, and the junction held 8 bases outside the gene matches. This CDR3 has 15 amino acids. Germline V gene data show CDR1 as GTSNPN and CDR2 as SVGIG (reference sequence).

The chain employs TRBV4-1 and TRBJ2-7, with D possibly matching TRBD1 (5 bases). The V gene's germline CDR1 is MGHRA and CDR2 YSYEKL. The V end lost 2 bases, the J end lost 3 bases, and 8 bases lay between the germline ends. The CDR3 has 13 residues. The CDR3 coding sequence is TGCGCCAGCAGCCAAAGGGGATTCTACGAGCAGTACTTC. Protein product: CASSQRGFYEQYF.

This clonotype was recorded once. The chain combines TRBV12-3 or TRBV12-4 with TRBJ1-5; D gene unclear. The CDR3 spans 14 residues. V gave up 5 bases and J gave up 8 bases, with 16 bases separating them. As DNA, the CDR3 is TGTGCCAGCAGTCTCATGGGCCCCCCAAAGCCCCAGCATTTT. Translated: CASSLMGPPKPQHF.

The genes are TRBV28 and TRBJ1-2, with 9 bases matching TRBD1. CDR3 length: 14 residues. Germline V CDR1 and CDR2: MDHEN, SYDVKM. J was trimmed by 4 bases and V by 5 bases; bases with no gene match: 5. The CDR3 here is CASSTPDRGYGYTF. The CDR3 nucleotides read TGTGCCAGCAGTACCCCGGACAGGGGCTATGGCTACACCTTC.

The gene calls are TRBV19 and TRBJ2-5; D not certain. The CDR3 loop spans 12 amino acids. Germline loops: CDR1 LNHDA, CDR2 SQIVND (reference sequence). Trimming took off 1 base at V and 4 bases at J, with 4 bases between the two ends. The CDR3 protein is CASSIGGETQYF. The CDR3 region has the DNA TGTGCCAGTAGTATAGGTGGAGAGACCCAGTACTTC. The full variable domain, completed using reference TRBV19 and TRBJ2-5, is DGGITQSPKYLFRKEGQNVTLSCEQNLNHDAMYWYRQDPGQGLRLIYYSQIVNDFQKGDIAEGYSVSREKKESFPLTVTSAQKNPTAFYLCASSIGGETQYFGPGTRLLVL.

This clonotype was recorded only once. The genes are TRBV9 and TRBJ2-2, with D possibly TRBD2 on 5 matching bases. The CDR3 consists of 16 residues. V lost 2 bases and J 3 bases, leaving 14 bases between the germline ends. Germline CDR1 is SGDLS and CDR2 is YYNGEE. CDR3 protein: CASSVDTGLHTGELFF. CDR3 DNA: TGTGCCAGCAGCGTCGACACGGGATTGCACACCGGGGAGCTGTTTTTT.

The CDR3 DNA follows: TGTGCCAGCAGCTTAGCGCAGACTGAAGCTTTCTTT. This codes for CASSLAQTEAFF. The V and J genes are TRBV13 and TRBJ1-1, with no clear D. Germline lookup yields CDR1 PRHDT and CDR2 FYEKMQ (reference sequence). Trimming left V 1 base short and J 5 bases short, with 5 bases between. CDR3 length: 12 amino acids.

This clonotype was found once. The V and J genes are TRBV6-6 and TRBJ1-5; D unresolved. CDR3 length: 13 residues. Trimming left V 2 bases short and J 4 bases short, with 6 bases between. Germline CDR1 and CDR2: MNHNY and SVGAGI (reference sequence). DNA of the CDR3: TGTGCCAGCAGTTACCGGCAGAATCAGCCCCAGCATTTT. This encodes CASSYRQNQPQHF.

The chain links TRBV28 to TRBJ1-1; no clear D gene. The CDR3 is 13 amino acids. V lost 7 bases, J lost 3 bases, and 12 bases lay in between. The V gene's germline CDR1 is MDHEN and CDR2 SYDVKM. This CDR3 is CASNLIRYTEAFF. The CDR3 DNA reads as TGTGCCAGCAACCTCATCCGGTACACTGAAGCTTTCTTT.

This chain uses TRBV28 with TRBJ2-7; no clear D gene. CDR1 MDHEN and CDR2 SYDVKM come from the germline V gene. V was shortened by 5 bases and J by 2 bases, with 13 bases between the two germline ends. The CDR3 is 14 residues long. The CDR3 DNA reads TGTGCCAGCAGTCAGACCCCAGTTCCCTACGAGCAGTACTTC. Residues: CASSQTPVPYEQYF.

This chain connects TRBV6-5 to TRBJ1-5; D is undetermined. Germline V CDR1 and CDR2: MNHEY, SVGAGI. The CDR3 consists of 14 residues. V dropped 8 bases and J dropped 3 bases, with 14 bases sitting between them. CDR3: CASAPTSLNQPQHF. In DNA form, the CDR3 reads TGTGCCAGCGCTCCTACAAGCCTCAATCAGCCCCAGCATTTT.

This sequence joins TRBV28 and TRBJ2-1; TRBD2 matches 8 bases. Germline assignment: CDR1 MDHEN and CDR2 SYDVKM. The trim removed 5 bases at V and 3 bases at J, leaving 12 bases unmatched. The CDR3 totals 17 residues. The chain's CDR3 is CASSVINGRAIYNEQFF. As DNA, the CDR3 is TGTGCCAGCAGTGTAATCAACGGGAGGGCCATCTACAATGAGCAGTTCTTC.

A few counts support this clonotype. V is TRBV6-5 and J is TRBJ2-7; 10 bases map to TRBD1. The ends lost 6 bases at V and 0 bases at J; junction bases unmatched: 5. This CDR3 has 15 amino acids. Germline assignment: CDR1 MNHEY and CDR2 SVGAGI. CDR3 sequence: CASSQGQGSSYEQYF. The CDR3, as DNA: TGTGCCAGCAGCCAGGGACAGGGGAGCTCCTACGAGCAGTACTTC.

V is TRBV10-3 and J is TRBJ2-5, with 9 bases matching TRBD1. V lost 9 bases and J lost 2; bases outside the gene matches: 4. Germline values: CDR1 ENHRY, CDR2 SYGVKD. The CDR3 is made up of 13 amino acids. Here the CDR3 reads CAIRQGVQETQYF. The CDR3 DNA sequence: TGTGCCATACGACAGGGGGTACAAGAGACCCAGTACTTC.

This clonotype was seen once. This rearrangement joins TRBV9 to TRBJ2-7; D not certain. V was cut by 4 bases and J by 2 bases, with 16 bases left in between. The germline V gene encodes CDR1 SGDLS and CDR2 YYNGEE. This CDR3 has 15 amino acids. CDR3 in amino acids: CASSPEGLPTYEQYF. DNA of the CDR3: TGTGCCAGCAGCCCAGAAGGTCTCCCGACCTACGAGCAGTACTTC.

This chain joins TRBV12-3 or TRBV12-4 and TRBJ2-2; 12 nucleotides agree with TRBD2. V was clipped by 1 base and J by 6 bases; unmatched bases: 3. The CDR3 length is 16 residues. The CDR3, as DNA: TGTGCCAGCAGTTTAGTCCTAGCGGGGGGGCCCGGGGAGCTGTTTTTT. It yields the protein CASSLVLAGGPGELFF.

The J gene is TRBJ2-7, the V gene TRBV20-1, with a weak D call TRBD1 (6 bases). V lost 5 bases and J 3 bases, leaving 8 bases between the germline ends. The CDR3 is made up of 11 amino acids. The V gene's germline CDR1 is DFQATT and CDR2 SNEGSKA (reference sequence). The DNA of the CDR3 is TGCAGTGCTCCGGACAGCTACGAGCAGTACTTC. It translates to CSAPDSYEQYF.